The 18 T cell receptor beta chains below were found in one sample sequenced in a study of CD8+ T cells in alopecia areata. RNA was extracted and reverse transcribed into cDNA as the sequencing template. Using immunoSEQ multiplex PCR, the repertoire was profiled, and TCRdb retains in-frame clones only, with some absent. Found here are roughly 250,000 clones, roughly 60% of them singletons; the top ten hold around 0.92%. Sample treatment: oral pan-JAK inhibitor, 5-10 mg twice daily. The sequenced sample was CD4+ T cells sorted from blood, obtained at roughly week 52, from a patient treated with tofacitinib. Every receptor here comes from a human donor with alopecia areata.

V and J are TRBV20-1 and TRBJ1-6, with no clear D. V was pared by 3 bases and J by 14 bases, with 11 bases between. This CDR3 is built from 11 residues. The V gene's germline CDR1 is DFQATT and CDR2 SNEGSKA (reference sequence). The CDR3 nucleotides read TGCAGTGCTAGGGAGGACTTCACCCTCCACTTT. It encodes CSAREDFTLHF.

The rearrangement uses TRBV27 and TRBJ1-5, with D hard to call. The CDR3 covers 12 residues. Looked up from germline, CDR1 is MNHEY and CDR2 is SMNVEV (reference sequence). Trimming shortened V by 6 bases and J by 6 bases, and 9 bases separated the two germline ends. The CDR3 loop reads CASSSVGQPQHF. Written as DNA, the CDR3 is TGTGCCAGCAGCTCCGTGGGTCAGCCCCAGCATTTT.

The rearrangement joins TRBV30 to TRBJ2-6, with D maybe TRBD1 (6 bases). Trimming took 2 bases from V and 0 from J, leaving 14 bases between them. The CDR3 runs 17 residues. The germline gives CDR1 GTSNPN, CDR2 SVGIG (reference sequence). In DNA form, the CDR3 reads TGTGCCTGGAGTCCTCCGGGACACCTCTCTGGGGCCAACGTCCTGACTTTC. Its translation: CAWSPPGHLSGANVLTF.

This clone showed up just a few times. The gene calls are TRBV7-2 and TRBJ2-5, with a possible D match to TRBD1 (5 bases). Germline V gene lookup returns CDR1 SGHTA and CDR2 FQGNSA. The V end lost 5 bases, the J end lost 5 bases, and 18 bases lay between the germline ends. The CDR3 sequence is 15 residues long. The CDR3 sequence is CASSAQGQAPETQYF. The CDR3 region has the DNA TGTGCCAGCAGCGCGCAAGGACAAGCCCCGGAGACCCAGTACTTC.

The chain has TRBV19 and TRBJ1-2, with 7 bases fitting TRBD1. The junction had 8 bases not matched to a gene; V was cut back by 6 bases and J by 4 bases. The CDR3 length is 14 residues. Germline V CDR1 and CDR2: LNHDA, SQIVND (reference sequence). CDR3 sequence: CASSRDSKTYGYTF. CDR3 nucleotide sequence: TGTGCCAGTAGCAGGGACAGCAAAACCTATGGCTACACCTTC.

The sample holds one count of this clone. The chain recombines TRBV27 with TRBJ2-3, with a tentative D call TRBD1 (5 bases). V shed 6 bases and J shed 6 bases, with 7 bases lying between them. The germline CDR1 and CDR2 sequences are MNHEY and SMNVEV (reference sequence). CDR3 length: 11 amino acids. Here the CDR3 DNA reads TGTGCCAGCAGCTACAGGGATACGCAGTATTTT. It yields the protein CASSYRDTQYF.

The chain uses TRBV5-1 and TRBJ2-7; D is perhaps TRBD1 or TRBD2 (5 bases each). With 1 base removed from V and 0 bases from J, the gap between germline ends came to 20 bases. Germline CDR1 reads SGHRS; CDR2 reads YFSETQ. The CDR3 has 18 residues. This CDR3 reads CASSLQIPGRIFSYEQYF. CDR3 in DNA: TGCGCCAGCAGCTTGCAAATTCCGGGACGGATTTTCTCCTACGAGCAGTACTTC.

The genes are TRBV30 and TRBJ1-5; D might be TRBD1 (6 bases). Per germline, CDR1 GTSNPN and CDR2 SVGIG (reference sequence). This CDR3 has 13 amino acids. V lost 2 bases to trimming and J lost 6 bases, with 11 bases between them. CDR3: CAWSRGRGQPQHF. DNA for the CDR3: TGTGCCTGGAGTAGGGGGAGAGGTCAGCCCCAGCATTTT.

This clone has only a few counts. This chain uses TRBV5-4 with TRBJ1-2, with 7 positions matching TRBD1. V shed 0 bases, J shed 8 bases, and the junction held 7 bases outside the gene matches. The germline CDR1 and CDR2 sequences are SGHNT and YYREEE (reference sequence). The CDR3 is 14 amino acids. CDR3 sequence (DNA): TGTGCCAGCAGCTTGGCTGGAGCAGGGGGAGGCTACACCTTC. Its protein product is CASSLAGAGGGYTF. The full variable domain, with the rest looked up from reference TRBV5-4 and TRBJ1-2, is ETGVTQSPTHLIKTRGQQVTLRCSSQSGHNTVSWYQQALGQGPQFIFQYYREEENGRGNFPPRFSGLQFPNYSSELNVNALELDDSALYLCASSLAGAGGGYTFGSGTRLTVV.

This chain links TRBV29-1 with TRBJ1-2; D gene unclear. This CDR3 comprises 11 residues. Per the germline V gene, CDR1 is SQVTM and CDR2 is ANQGSEA. V was pared by 2 bases and J by 2 bases, with 3 bases between. The CDR3 sequence: CSVELNYGYTF. The CDR3 coding sequence is TGCAGCGTTGAACTGAACTATGGCTACACCTTC.

V usage is TRBV19 and J usage is TRBJ1-5; possibly TRBD1 for D (5 bases). V was trimmed by 8 bases and J by 6 bases, leaving 20 bases between them. The CDR3 extends over 15 amino acids. Per the germline V gene, CDR1 is LNHDA and CDR2 is SQIVND (reference sequence). This chain's CDR3 is CASQSRSGSTQPQHF. In nucleotides, the CDR3 is TGTGCCAGTCAGTCTAGGTCAGGGTCAACTCAGCCCCAGCATTTT.

This clone was picked up a small number of times. V is TRBV29-1 and J is TRBJ2-2; D is perhaps TRBD2 (5 bases). V shed 7 bases and J shed 0 bases, with 9 bases lying between them. Germline V CDR1 and CDR2: SQVTM, ANQGSEA. The CDR3 is made up of 13 amino acids. CDR3: CSARTSNTGELFF. The CDR3 region has the DNA TGCAGCGCCAGGACTTCGAACACCGGGGAGCTGTTTTTT.

This clone has a handful of counts. V and J are TRBV19 and TRBJ2-1; 9 bases fit TRBD2. The CDR3 is 16 amino acids. Germline V gives CDR1 LNHDA, CDR2 SQIVND (reference sequence). The trim removed 3 bases at V and 9 bases at J, leaving 12 bases unmatched. This CDR3 reads CASSIRAGGPVGEQFF. In DNA form, the CDR3 reads TGTGCCAGTAGTATTCGGGCGGGGGGGCCGGTCGGTGAGCAGTTCTTC.

The V gene is TRBV7-9, the J gene TRBJ2-1; D remains ambiguous. The germline gives CDR1 SEHNR, CDR2 FQNEAQ (reference sequence). V lost 5 bases, J lost 6 bases, and 17 bases lay in between. This CDR3 contains 15 residues. Here the CDR3 reads CASSPKLRCSNEQFF. The CDR3 DNA sequence: TGTGCCAGCAGCCCCAAGTTGAGGTGTTCCAATGAGCAGTTCTTC. The variable domain in full, with the rest retrieved from reference TRBV7-9 and TRBJ2-1, is DTGVSQNPRHKITKRGQNVTFRCDPISEHNRLYWYRQTLGQGPEFLTYFQNEAQLEKSRLLSDRFSAERPKGSFSTLEIQRTEQGDSAMYLCASSPKLRCSNEQFFGPGTRLTVL.

This chain joins TRBV29-1 and TRBJ2-5; a weak D match, TRBD2 (6 bases). CDR3 length: 14 residues. Trimming shortened V by 6 bases and J by 0 bases, and 14 bases separated the two germline ends. Germline V gene sequence: CDR1 SQVTM, CDR2 ANQGSEA. This chain's CDR3 is CSVRRDLYQETQYF. CDR3 DNA sequence: TGCAGCGTGAGGAGGGACCTCTACCAAGAGACCCAGTACTTC.

V usage is TRBV2 and J usage is TRBJ2-7, with D perhaps matching TRBD1 (6 bases). The CDR3 is made up of 13 amino acids. V lost 6 bases, J lost 3 bases, and 12 bases lay in between. CDR1 is SNHLY and CDR2 is FYNNEI in the germline V gene. This CDR3 reads CASSKGQIYEQYF. CDR3 in DNA: TGTGCCAGCAGCAAAGGACAGATCTACGAGCAGTACTTC.

The CDR3 bases are TGTGCCAGCAGCGTAGGACTTTCTGGGTGGGACGAGCAGTACTTC. Residues: CASSVGLSGWDEQYF. The chain couples TRBV9 to TRBJ2-7; D ambiguous. Trimming took off 0 bases at V and 5 bases at J, with 15 bases between the two ends. This CDR3 is 15 amino acids long. Germline values: CDR1 SGDLS, CDR2 YYNGEE.

The chain is built from TRBV5-4 and TRBJ1-5, with 7 bases matching TRBD1. J gave up 5 bases and V 5 bases, and 7 bases lay outside the gene matches. Germline V gene data show CDR1 as SGHNT and CDR2 as YYREEE (reference sequence). The CDR3 is made up of 14 amino acids. Here the CDR3 reads CASSSGQADQPQHF. DNA for the CDR3: TGTGCCAGCAGTTCCGGACAGGCGGATCAGCCCCAGCATTTT.